A selection of T cell receptor beta chains follows, all from one sample in a study of shared T cell receptors in the human thymus. TCRdb's table, derived via immunoSEQ multiplex PCR, lists solely in-frame clones and lacks some. The top ten clones hold approximately 0.011% of a sample with under 850,000 clones, over 75% of them seen once. These same records also appear under a second study, on human thymus T cells.

Material: thymocytes. These receptors all come from a boy younger than two with a congenital heart defect. Both conserved end residues are part of each CDR3. Fields, in order: V gene, D gene, J gene, clone size, CDR3 DNA, CDR3 protein. D genes are given only for firm matches. Only part of the rows carry a size: once, few, many, or a class if the clone is expanded.

TRBV4-3,TRBD2,TRBJ2-7,NA,TGCGCCAGCAGCCAAGGGGGCTCTAGCGGGATCTACGAGCAGTACTTC,CASSQGGSSGIYEQYF
TRBV27,NA,TRBJ2-7,NA,TGTGCCAGCAGTTTATCAGCCCCTAATTGCGGGACAGCCCTTTACGAGCAGTACTTC,CASSLSAPNCGTALYEQYF
TRBV27,TRBD2,TRBJ2-3,NA,TGTGCCAGCAGGAGTCACGCCACTAGCGGGAGGGGTTCAGATACGCAGTATTTT,CASRSHATSGRGSDTQYF
TRBV30,TRBD2,TRBJ2-1,NA,TGTGCCTGGACGGCGGGAGCTGATGATGAGCAGTTCTTC,CAWTAGADDEQFF
TRBV7-9,TRBD1,TRBJ2-5,NA,TGTGCCAGCAGATCCGGGACAGCGAGAGTGGAGACCCAGTACTTC,CASRSGTARVETQYF
TRBV5-1,NA,TRBJ2-7,once,TGCGCCAGCAACATCAGCGGGCACTCCTACGAGCAGTACTTC,CASNISGHSYEQYF
TRBV30,NA,TRBJ2-7,NA,TGTGCCTGGAGTGGGGAGTGGGGGGACCCCTACGAGCAGTACTTC,CAWSGEWGDPYEQYF
TRBV27,TRBD2,TRBJ2-4,NA,TGTGCCAGCCCTTACCGACCCCTAGCGGGAGGGGCTGACATTCAGTACTTC,CASPYRPLAGGADIQYF
TRBV5-6,TRBD1,TRBJ2-5,NA,TGTGCCAGCAGCGCCCTGACAGGGGGCTGGGAGACCCAGTACTTC,CASSALTGGWETQYF
TRBV5-4,TRBD1,TRBJ1-2,NA,TGTGCCAGCAGCCCCTGGACAGGGGGCGTCCTTAACTATGGCTACACCTTC,CASSPWTGGVLNYGYTF
TRBV4-2,NA,TRBJ2-2,NA,TGTGCCAGCAGCCACGGGGGGGAGCTGTTTTTT,CASSHGGELFF
TRBV5-1,NA,TRBJ1-3,NA,TGCGCCAGCAGCCCTCGTCTTTTCTCTGGAAACACCATATATTTT,CASSPRLFSGNTIYF
TRBV19,NA,TRBJ2-2,NA,TGTGCCGGGCCGCAGGGGCGAAACACCGGGGAGCTGTTTTTT,CAGPQGRNTGELFF
TRBV7-8,TRBD2,TRBJ2-1,NA,TGTGCCAGCAGCTTCAAAAACGACCAGGGACTAGCGGGACCCCCCTCCTACAATGAGCAGTTCTTC,CASSFKNDQGLAGPPSYNEQFF
TRBV29-1,NA,TRBJ2-2,once,TGCAGCGTAGGGAGAATCGGGGAGCTGTTTTTT,CSVGRIGELFF
TRBV27,TRBD2,TRBJ2-7,NA,TGTGCCAGCAAGAAGAGTAGGGGACTAGCGGCCACCTACGAGCAGTACTTC,CASKKSRGLAATYEQYF
TRBV4-2,TRBD1,TRBJ1-1,NA,TGTGCCAGCCAGGGGGCAAACACTGAAGCTTTCTTT,CASQGANTEAFF
TRBV5-1,NA,TRBJ2-3,NA,TGCGCCAGCAGTATGGGAGATGTCCCAGATACGCAGTATTTT,CASSMGDVPDTQYF
TRBV7-2,TRBD1,TRBJ2-5,NA,TGTGCCAGCAGTCCCAGGGGGCAGGTTCAAGAGACCCAGTACTTC,CASSPRGQVQETQYF
TRBV5-1,TRBD2,TRBJ2-3,NA,TGCGCCAGCAGCTTGTTTTCAAAAGGAGCGGGAGAGCGTAGGGCAGATACGCAGTATTTT,CASSLFSKGAGERRADTQYF